The sequence of this T cell receptor (beta chain) was determined in a study of blood T cells in healthy people across ages. Study findings and constraints: Unsorted PBMCs ruled out conclusive naive versus antigen-experienced comparison. Age brought a roughly linear fall in TCR beta diversity measured per million T cells.

V lost 1 base and J lost 5, with 12 bases in between. CDR1 and CDR2 (germline): SGHDT, YYEEEE. The CDR3 contains 15 residues. This clonotype was recorded a few times. Antigen unknown. A sample-barcoded 5' primer and a J-beta primer mix were used in a second PCR of roughly 7 to 11 cycles. TCRdb re-derived calls from the 5' RACE reads in MiXCR, one entry per CDR3 protein. The table shows 1.5 million or so distinct CDR3 sequences, with 35% to 45% occurring only once. PBMCs, at least 6 million per sample, were isolated. This receptor was identified in a woman aged 18-30 years in good health. V and J are TRBV5-6 and TRBJ1-4; a weak D match, TRBD1 (5 bases). The sample consisted of blood. In DNA, the CDR3 is TGTGCCAGCAGCTTGCCCGGGACTCAAAATGAAAAACTGTTTTTT. Residues: CASSLPGTQNEKLFF.